Given below is one T cell receptor (beta chain) in context. The antigen is unknown. This sample is drawn from a study of T cell responses to AZD1222 COVID-19 vaccine. Whole-study findings and limits: Reportedly, nearly half the spike-specific TCRs target unmutated variant regions.

Sequencing was performed with immunoSEQ multiplex PCR; in TCRdb, only in-frame clones are kept and a portion is missing. The data contain 140,000 or so clones, 89% of them singletons. Germline V CDR1 and CDR2: MNHEY, SMNVEV (reference sequence). This CDR3 contains 14 residues. V was pared by 0 bases and J by 2 bases, with 8 bases between. The clonotype comes from an adult in good health. The genes are TRBV27 and TRBJ2-7; D is undetermined. The sequences come from peripheral blood, collected on day 0 of AZD1222 vaccination. CDR3 loop: CASSLSRFPYEQYF. The CDR3 DNA reads TGTGCCAGCAGTTTATCACGGTTTCCCTACGAGCAGTACTTC.